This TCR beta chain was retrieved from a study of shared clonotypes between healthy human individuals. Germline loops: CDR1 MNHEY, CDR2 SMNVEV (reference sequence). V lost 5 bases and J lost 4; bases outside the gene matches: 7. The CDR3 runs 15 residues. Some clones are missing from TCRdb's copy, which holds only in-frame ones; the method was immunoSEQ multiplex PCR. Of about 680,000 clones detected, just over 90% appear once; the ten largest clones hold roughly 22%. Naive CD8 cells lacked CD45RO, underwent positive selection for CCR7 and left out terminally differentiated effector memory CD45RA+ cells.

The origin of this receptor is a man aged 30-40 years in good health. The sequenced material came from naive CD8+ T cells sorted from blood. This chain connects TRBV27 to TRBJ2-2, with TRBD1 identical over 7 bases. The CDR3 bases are TGTGCCAGCAGTGCCTCACAGGGGTTCACCGGGGAGCTGTTTTTT. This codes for CASSASQGFTGELFF.